This T cell receptor (beta chain) was profiled in a study of shared clonotypes between healthy human individuals. Study-wide findings and caveats: Rarefaction showed sorted-subset sequencing was incomplete despite large depth. For naive CD4 cells, 4% to 6% of clonotypes were shared across a handful of donors.

This CDR3 has 13 amino acids. V was cut by 7 bases and J by 0 bases, with 10 bases left in between. Germline V CDR1 and CDR2: SNHLY, FYNNEI. Notes on this clone: Antigen unknown.

The method was immunoSEQ multiplex PCR; TCRdb's version includes in-frame clones alone and lacks a portion of them. In the table there are just over 2,000,000 clones, approximately 95% of which are singletons. Naive CD8 cells comprised CD45RO-negative, CCR7-positively selected cells, excluding terminally differentiated effector memory CD45RA+ cells. The TCR was taken from a man between 18 and 29 years old in good health. The chain has TRBV2 and TRBJ2-7; TRBD1 is a possible D gene (5 bases). The material sequenced was naive CD8+ T cells sorted from blood. The DNA of the CDR3 is TGTGCCAGCATGACAGTAAACTCCTACGAGCAGTACTTC. Encoded protein: CASMTVNSYEQYF.